Listed below are T cell receptor beta chains from one sample, sequenced in a study of neurological immune-mediated disorders. One entry per CDR3 protein results from TCRdb running MiXCR on the 5' RACE reads. In the table there are 57,000 or so distinct CDR3 sequences, 8.5% to 10% of which are singletons. The sample was PBMCs. All receptors come from a man aged 25-45 years in good health. Both conserved end residues are trimmed from each CDR3.

J gene	V gene	CDR3 protein
TRBJ2-1	TRBV20-1	SARRQGTDEQF
TRBJ2-1	TRBV5-1	ASSTTTSSYNEQF
TRBJ2-7	TRBV5-1	ASSSTGTGAYEQY
TRBJ2-7	TRBV20-1	SVGLGLASGIRGAYEQY
TRBJ2-7	TRBV3-1	ASSALVDPYEQY
TRBJ1-2	TRBV7-3	ASSLIGTGDYT
TRBJ1-5	TRBV28	ASKVLGTGGEPQH
TRBJ2-3	TRBV5-1	ASSIGSSPDTQY
TRBJ1-5	TRBV25-1	ASSESGDQPQH
TRBJ2-5	TRBV27	ASSSPQGGGETQY
TRBJ2-1	TRBV20-1	SAEYYGQGKPSGGDEQF
TRBJ1-1	TRBV5-4	ASSFQGAYTEAF
TRBJ2-3	TRBV5-1	ASSPPPGGHGSTDTQY
TRBJ1-4	TRBV6-1	ASSEALQGRGWGEKLF
TRBJ1-3	TRBV20-1	SPASDRGKGRNTIY
TRBJ2-7	TRBV4-2	ASSQALRDSYEQY
TRBJ2-2	TRBV20-1	SARDPRPGELF
TRBJ1-5	TRBV7-2	ASSLAQGGTQH
TRBJ2-1	TRBV5-1	ASSPDGGAGNYNEQF
TRBJ2-1	TRBV5-1	ASSLGLAGGHGWNELF
TRBJ1-6	TRBV3-1	ASSPRETSYNSPLH
TRBJ2-3	TRBV7-2	ASRASGAVANTQY
TRBJ1-1	TRBV20-1	SARDQVGYYEAF
TRBJ2-2	TRBV10-3	AISQAGATGELF
TRBJ1-3	TRBV7-3	ASSPLGGNTIY
TRBJ1-4	TRBV12-3/TRBV12-4	ASSSAGEGDNEKLF
TRBJ2-7	TRBV29-1	SVARLDGLSYEQY
TRBJ2-1	TRBV5-1	ASSRGQTSYNEQF
TRBJ2-5	TRBV29-1	SAISGGGSETQY
TRBJ2-1	TRBV27	ASTGGGADEQF
TRBJ2-7	TRBV11-2	ASTAGSLSYEQY
TRBJ2-1	TRBV5-1	ASSLGLAGDEQF
TRBJ1-3	TRBV7-2	ASSLRQVSGNTIY
TRBJ2-7	TRBV28	ASSPLSRVGSYEQY
TRBJ1-1	TRBV6-5	ASRKQGMNTEAF
TRBJ2-5	TRBV29-1	SVEPWDRVLETQY
TRBJ2-3	TRBV5-1	ASRSTDTQY
TRBJ2-7	TRBV12-3/TRBV12-4	ASSLRTAYEQY
TRBJ2-5	TRBV12-3/TRBV12-4	ASSREVETQY
TRBJ1-5	TRBV4-1	ASRSAEGSNQPQH
TRBJ2-3	TRBV5-1	ASSNTGTKSIDTQY
TRBJ2-7	TRBV5-1	ASSLRTWGSPYEQY
TRBJ2-1	TRBV28	ASCPWTSGSTGEQF
TRBJ2-3	TRBV7-8	ASSLAAGSADTQY
TRBJ2-5	TRBV5-1	ASSFGDLVGETQY
TRBJ2-2	TRBV5-1	ASSLLAGGSTGELF
TRBJ2-7	TRBV7-9	ASSLSSGLSYEQY
TRBJ2-5	TRBV19	AAGRRGREETQY
TRBJ2-5	TRBV7-2	ASSLTKTQY
TRBJ2-7	TRBV10-2	ASSELGTYEQY
TRBJ2-7	TRBV6-5	ASSYTSSYEQY
TRBJ2-1	TRBV4-2	ASSQDSGGVSYNEQF
TRBJ2-7	TRBV7-9	ASSQDSAYEQY